This TCR beta chain derives from a study of blood T cell repertoires in COVID-19. At the level of the study: Spain, Italy and the United States supplied samples that represented acute and convalescent COVID-19.

TCRdb keeps only in-frame clones here, not all; method: immunoSEQ multiplex PCR. Counted here are 200,000 to 250,000 clones, approximately 86% occurring once; the ten biggest clones make up 3% to 3.5%. V shed 1 base and J 1 base; nucleotides not matched to a gene: 4. The CDR3 is 16 amino acids. Germline loops: CDR1 MGHRA, CDR2 YSYEKL. This clonotype was obtained from a man in his sixties with acute or convalescent COVID-19. The rearrangement joins TRBV4-1 to TRBJ2-7; 10 bases fit TRBD1. Sequencing input: peripheral blood. CDR3 DNA sequence: TGCGCCAGCAGCCAAGGACAGGGGGCGCCTTCCTACGAGCAGTACTTC. Translated, it gives CASSQGQGAPSYEQYF.